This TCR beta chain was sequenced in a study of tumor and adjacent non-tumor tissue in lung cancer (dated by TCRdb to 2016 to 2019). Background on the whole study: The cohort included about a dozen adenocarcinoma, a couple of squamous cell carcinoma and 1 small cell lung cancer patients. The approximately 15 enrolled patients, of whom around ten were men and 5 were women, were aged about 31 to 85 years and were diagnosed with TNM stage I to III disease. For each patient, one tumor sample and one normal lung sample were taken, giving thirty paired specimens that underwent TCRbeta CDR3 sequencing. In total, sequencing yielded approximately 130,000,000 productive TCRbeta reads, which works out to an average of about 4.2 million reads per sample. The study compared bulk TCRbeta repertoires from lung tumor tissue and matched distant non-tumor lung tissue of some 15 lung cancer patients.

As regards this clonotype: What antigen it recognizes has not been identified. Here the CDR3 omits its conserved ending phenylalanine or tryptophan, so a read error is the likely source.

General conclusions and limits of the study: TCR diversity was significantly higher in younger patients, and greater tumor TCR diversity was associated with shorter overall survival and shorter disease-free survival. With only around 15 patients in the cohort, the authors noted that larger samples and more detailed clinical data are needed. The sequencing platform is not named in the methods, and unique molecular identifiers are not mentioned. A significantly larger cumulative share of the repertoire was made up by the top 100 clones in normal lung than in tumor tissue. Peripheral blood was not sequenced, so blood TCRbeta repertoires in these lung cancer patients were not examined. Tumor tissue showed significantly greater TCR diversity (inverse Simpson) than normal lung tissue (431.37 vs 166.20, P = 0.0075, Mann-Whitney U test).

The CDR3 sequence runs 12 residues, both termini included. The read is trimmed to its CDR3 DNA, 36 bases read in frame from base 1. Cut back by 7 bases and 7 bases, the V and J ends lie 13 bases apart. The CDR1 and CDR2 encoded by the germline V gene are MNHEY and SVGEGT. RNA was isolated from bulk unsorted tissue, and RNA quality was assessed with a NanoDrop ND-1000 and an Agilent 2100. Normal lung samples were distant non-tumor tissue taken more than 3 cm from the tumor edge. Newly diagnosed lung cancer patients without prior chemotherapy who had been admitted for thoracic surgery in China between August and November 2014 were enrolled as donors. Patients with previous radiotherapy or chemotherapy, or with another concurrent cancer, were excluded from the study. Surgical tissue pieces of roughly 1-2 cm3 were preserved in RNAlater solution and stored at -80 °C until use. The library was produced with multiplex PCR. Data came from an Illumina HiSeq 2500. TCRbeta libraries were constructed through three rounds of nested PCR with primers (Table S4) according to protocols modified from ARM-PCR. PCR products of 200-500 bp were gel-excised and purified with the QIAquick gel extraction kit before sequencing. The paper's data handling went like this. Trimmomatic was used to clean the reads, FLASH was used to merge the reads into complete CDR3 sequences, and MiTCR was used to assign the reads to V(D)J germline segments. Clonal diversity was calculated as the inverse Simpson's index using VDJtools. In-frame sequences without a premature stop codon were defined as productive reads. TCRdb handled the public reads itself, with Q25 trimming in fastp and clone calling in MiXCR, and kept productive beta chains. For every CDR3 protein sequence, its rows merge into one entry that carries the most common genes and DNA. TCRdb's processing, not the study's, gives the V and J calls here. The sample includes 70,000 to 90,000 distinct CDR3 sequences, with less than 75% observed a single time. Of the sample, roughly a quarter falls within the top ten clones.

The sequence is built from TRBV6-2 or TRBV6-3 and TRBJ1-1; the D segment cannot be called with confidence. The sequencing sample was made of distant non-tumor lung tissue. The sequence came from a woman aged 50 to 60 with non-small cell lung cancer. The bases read TGTGCCAGCACTACGGGGTACAGTGAAGCTTTCCTT. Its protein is CASTTGYSEAFL.